This paragraph reports one T cell receptor (beta chain). This clonotype has more than one count but fewer than ten. The clone's antigen remains unknown. No base qualities exist here, and no much larger clone lies one base off it. These data belong to a study of T cells in Graves' hyperthyroidism and ophthalmopathy (dated by TCRdb to the late 2010s). Turning to the overall study: Peripheral blood was sampled at the time of initial diagnosis, prior to any treatment. In addition, the study compared T-cell repertoires in thyroid tissue and in blood from about six Graves' hyperthyroidism patients. Whether ophthalmopathy could be predicted prospectively was tested in an independent validation cohort made up of about 18 hyperthyroidism patients plus 17 patients who later progressed to ophthalmopathy. The 100 discovery patients were divided at random into training and test sets in a 7:3 ratio. Following sampling, methimazole starting at 30 mg daily was given to hyperthyroidism patients, and high-dose intravenous methylprednisolone was given to ophthalmopathy patients. TCR Vbeta CDR3 sequencing of 135 peripheral blood samples (approximately 44 ophthalmopathy, 75 to 80 hyperthyroidism and approximately 17 progressor patients) is reported in the paper. To identify distinguishing TCR V-J signatures, a discovery cohort of about 100 patients was used, comprising approximately 40 with Graves' ophthalmopathy and approximately 58 with stable Graves' hyperthyroidism. General study outcomes and caveats: Sample size was not statistically predetermined, and investigators were not blinded to group allocation. Most expanded thyroid clonotypes (frequency above 0.001) were also detected in blood, a finding suggesting that blood repertoires may reflect thyroid immune responses. In validation, the model predicted progression to ophthalmopathy with 60% to 71% sensitivity and approximately 78% specificity, a median of approximately 6.5 months before onset. Ophthalmopathy was separated from stable hyperthyroidism by a 13 V-J signature model, with approximately 90% sensitivity and about 81% specificity obtained in cross-validation and 80%/75% obtained in testing.

Per the germline V gene, ENHRY is the CDR1 and SYGVKD is the CDR2. Taken from cysteine to phenylalanine, the CDR3 has 13 residues. Of all the DNA, just the CDR3 is kept, 39 bases in frame from base 1. The V end loses 11 bases and the J end loses 1 base, and a stretch of 14 bases separates them. The TCR beta CDR3 regions were amplified from the RNA transcripts. The first round of RT-PCR for the TCR CDR3 was performed with the HTBI primer set and the Qiagen OneStep RT-PCR kit. A second multiplex PCR round built the libraries, followed by size selection and purification. Paired-end sequencing of the libraries was performed with 100 bp reads on an Illumina HiSeq2000. The original pipeline was this. Raw data were processed with SOAPnuke, discarding reads with adapters, uncalled bases, mean Phred below 15, or no exact constant-primer or identifier match. COPE v1.2.5 was used to merge the high-quality paired reads, and each unique nucleotide sequence was defined as a clonotype. MiTCR v1.1 was used to align the clonotypes against IMGT TRBV, TRBD and TRBJ reference segments. The analysis was restricted to V-J combinations with a frequency above 0.0001, which together covered approximately 99% of the repertoires. The TCS score was defined as F50 (clonal expansion) divided by E x V (chaos), with BLOSUM62-based TCRdist calculated between CDR3 peptides within each V-J. Welch's t-statistics and random forest reduced roughly 500 V-J features to 13, which were used in a naive Bayes classifier (R e1071). The similarity between thyroid and blood repertoires was quantified using the Morisita-Horn index. TCRdb handled the public reads itself, with Q25 trimming in fastp and clone calling in MiXCR, and kept productive beta chains. Entries that share a CDR3 protein sequence are merged under the most common genes and DNA. These V and J calls rely on TCRdb rather than the paper's analysis. Across this sample there are about 760,000 distinct CDR3 sequences, with around a third seen only once. Around 31% of the sample is in the top ten clones.

Stable Graves' hyperthyroidism was defined as the absence of progression to ophthalmopathy over 18 months of follow-up. Hyperthyroidism patients were newly diagnosed, with disease duration under 2 months, and aged 18 to 65 years. Patients with uncontrolled infections, other autoimmune diseases, pregnancy or lactation were excluded. Clinical symptoms, serum thyroxine and TRAb, thyroid ultrasound, and orbital computed tomography formed the basis for the diagnoses. Ficoll-Paque density gradient centrifugation was used to isolate PBMCs from 9.5 to 10 ml of fresh peripheral blood. Total RNA was extracted using Trizol reagent, and RNA quality was assessed on an Agilent 2100 Bioanalyzer.

The source is a woman aged 40 to 50 with Graves' hyperthyroidism. The receptor chain draws on TRBV10-3 and TRBJ1-1; no D segment can be confidently identified. Sequenced: blood. The nucleotide sequence is TGTGCCGGTAACCCCGTCGGGAACACTGAAGCTTTCTTT. This is translated as CAGNPVGNTEAFF.